This TCR beta chain emerged from a study of blood T cell repertoires in COVID-19. At the level of the study: Acute-phase and convalescent COVID-19 samples originated in the United States, Italy and Spain.

Deletions cut 7 bases from V and 0 bases from J, with 10 bases between. Looked up from germline, CDR1 is SQVTM and CDR2 is ANQGSEA. This CDR3 is built from 12 residues. In the authors' workflow: Researchers report that nucleated cell counts were estimated from reference gene primer amplification. Assay: immunoSEQ multiplex PCR; the TCRdb copy retains only in-frame clones and omits some. Clone size and V and J calls were adopted from that table, with D and trimming inferred from the DNA. The sample consists of 100,000 to 150,000 clones, approximately 88% of them appearing once. The sequencing input was peripheral blood. The origin of this receptor is a man aged 50 to 60 with acute or convalescent COVID-19. The chain carries TRBV29-1 and TRBJ2-7, with D unresolved. CDR3 in DNA: TGCAGCGCTTCAACTACCTCCTACGAGCAGTACTTC. Translation gives CSASTTSYEQYF.